The 26 T cell receptor beta chains listed next were all sequenced from one sample in a study of T-cell memory formation after mild COVID-19. Each CDR3 protein is one row after TCRdb ran MiXCR on the 5' RACE reads. The sample shows around 260,000 distinct CDR3 sequences, about 17% of them seen only once. The sequenced material came from PBMCs or a T cell subset sorted from them (not recorded which). Receptor source: a man younger than 35 who had mild COVID-19 (a few samples of this study predate the infection). Cell type and time point are not known.

The gene calls are TRBV4-3 and TRBJ1-1; tentatively, D is TRBD1 (5 bases). CDR3 length: 14 residues. Germline assignment: CDR1 LGHNA and CDR2 YSLEER. With 1 base removed from V and 4 bases from J, the gap between germline ends came to 10 bases. The CDR3 nucleotides are TGCGCCAGCAGCCAAGCGGCGGGACTCACTGAAGCTTTCTTT. Residues: CASSQAAGLTEAFF.

In its sample, this clonotype was seen a few times. The chain recombines TRBV3-1 with TRBJ1-2, with D possibly TRBD1 on 5 matching bases. The germline V gene has CDR1 LGHDT and CDR2 YNNKEL (reference sequence). There are 14 residues in the CDR3. V shed 2 bases and J shed 6 bases, with 13 bases lying between them. CDR3 in DNA: TGTGCCAGCAGCCAACGGGGGAGTCTGGATGGCTACACCTTC. Translated: CASSQRGSLDGYTF.

The rearrangement links TRBV4-3 to TRBJ2-1, with 7 bases aligning to TRBD1. Germline CDR1 and CDR2: LGHNA and YSLEER. The CDR3 spans 15 residues. The V gene end was trimmed by 4 bases and the J gene end by 10 bases; junction bases not matched to a gene: 13. In DNA, the CDR3 is TGCGCCAGCAGCCTCCTTCCCGGGACAGTGGACGAGCAGTTCTTC. Encoded protein: CASSLLPGTVDEQFF.

This clonotype was observed at least ten times. The chain recombines TRBV6-5 with TRBJ2-7, with D hard to call. There are 12 residues in the CDR3. Germline-derived CDR1 and CDR2 are MNHEY and SVGAGI. The V gene lost 2 bases and the J gene lost 6 bases, with 8 bases spanning the gap. CDR3 bases: TGTGCCAGCAGTTACCTGAAGGGCGAGCAGTACTTC. Translating it yields CASSYLKGEQYF.

The chain links TRBV7-8 to TRBJ2-1; TRBD1 matches 9 bases. Trimming cost V 3 bases and J 7 bases; bases outside gene matches: 10. This CDR3 contains 16 residues. Germline V lookup: CDR1 SGHVS, CDR2 FQNEAQ. CDR3 protein: CASSFSGTGLRNEQFF. DNA for the CDR3: TGTGCCAGCAGCTTCTCCGGGACAGGGTTGAGGAATGAGCAGTTCTTC.

This clonotype was observed once. This chain connects TRBV3-1 to TRBJ1-3; D is uncertain. Between the trimmed V and J ends, which lost 1 base and 0 bases, there was a span of 13 bases. The germline CDR1 and CDR2 sequences are LGHDT and YNNKEL (reference sequence). The CDR3 runs 17 residues. The CDR3 region is CASSQGLEGNSGNTIYF. The CDR3 DNA reads as TGTGCCAGCAGCCAAGGTCTTGAGGGAAACTCTGGAAACACCATATATTTT.

CDR3 sequence: CASSLDGDRANEQYV. The CDR3 nucleotides read TGTGCCAGCAGCTTGGATGGGGACAGGGCGAACGAGCAGTACGTC. The rearrangement joins TRBV5-5 to TRBJ2-7; the match to TRBD1 covers 9 bases. The CDR3 covers 15 residues. Germline V gives CDR1 SGHKS, CDR2 YYEKEE (reference sequence). Trimming cost V 0 bases and J 5 bases; bases outside gene matches: 6.

This clonotype was detected only a few times. The chain uses TRBV20-1 and TRBJ2-7, with 8 positions matching TRBD2. Unmatched junction bases numbered 7, after V lost 6 bases and J lost 6 bases. The CDR3 is made up of 12 amino acids. CDR1 and CDR2 (germline): DFQATT, SNEGSKA (reference sequence). CDR3 DNA sequence: TGCAGTGCCCCGGGGGGGTTGAGCGAGCAGTACGTC. Its translation: CSAPGGLSEQYV.

This clonotype appeared a few times. The chain couples TRBV5-1 to TRBJ1-1; no reliable D call. Germline V gives CDR1 SGHRS, CDR2 YFSETQ. This CDR3 contains 14 residues. Deletions cut 5 bases from V and 1 base from J, with 12 bases between. This CDR3 is CASRRFSENTEAFF. DNA of the CDR3: TGCGCCAGCAGGAGATTTAGCGAGAACACTGAAGCTTTCTTT.

The chain couples TRBV12-3 or TRBV12-4 to TRBJ2-7; D remains unclear. The CDR3 covers 12 residues. V dropped 3 bases and J dropped 1 base, with 4 bases sitting between them. The CDR3 here is CASSFTSYEQYF. CDR3 nucleotide sequence: TGTGCCAGCAGTTTTACATCCTACGAGCAGTACTTC.

The genes are TRBV30 and TRBJ2-3; D is unclear. Germline V CDR1 and CDR2: GTSNPN, SVGIG (reference sequence). The CDR3 covers 13 residues. Trimming removed 4 bases from V and 0 bases from J, with 8 bases in between. For the CDR3, the DNA is TGTGCCTGGACAGGCAGGAGCACAGATACGCAGTATTTT. This codes for CAWTGRSTDTQYF.

The CDR3 protein is CASSQGDRGFTEQFF. The CDR3, as DNA: TGTGCCAGCAGCCAAGGGGACAGGGGATTTACTGAGCAGTTCTTC. This sequence joins TRBV4-2 and TRBJ2-1; 10 bases fit TRBD1. The CDR3 is 15 residues long. CDR1 and CDR2 (germline): LGHNA, YNFKEQ. V shed 1 base and J 9 bases; nucleotides not matched to a gene: 6.

This clonotype was counted between two and nine times. This chain uses TRBV4-3 with TRBJ2-7; 10 nucleotides align to TRBD1. The germline V gene has CDR1 LGHNA and CDR2 YSLEER. The J segment lost 2 bases and the V segment lost 3 bases, leaving 4 bases of the junction unmatched. The CDR3 consists of 15 residues. The CDR3 reads CASSQTGTGAYEQYF. For the CDR3, the DNA is TGCGCCAGCAGCCAGACCGGGACAGGGGCCTACGAGCAGTACTTC.

Written as DNA, the CDR3 is TGTGCCATCAGTAGGACAGATAGCAATCAGCCCCAGCATTTT. This gives the protein CAISRTDSNQPQHF. The V call is TRBV10-3, the J call TRBJ1-5, with D maybe TRBD1 (6 bases). Germline loops: CDR1 ENHRY, CDR2 SYGVKD. V lost 5 bases and J 0 bases, leaving 8 bases between the germline ends. The CDR3 covers 14 residues.

V is TRBV6-1 and J is TRBJ2-7; D is unclear. V was cut by 5 bases and J by 2 bases, with 16 bases left in between. Germline V gene sequence: CDR1 MNHNS, CDR2 SASEGT. The CDR3 runs 15 residues. As DNA, the CDR3 is TGTGCCAGCAGTCCAACCCCTCAGGAAACCTACGAGCAGTACGTC. The encoded protein is CASSPTPQETYEQYV.

The chain carries TRBV7-2 and TRBJ2-3, with 14 bases matching TRBD2. This CDR3 is built from 15 residues. Trimming removed 5 bases from V and 7 bases from J; junction bases left unmatched: 5. CDR1 is SGHTA and CDR2 is FQGNSA in the germline V gene. The CDR3 here is CASSETSGGGNTQYF. The CDR3 DNA follows: TGTGCCAGCAGCGAGACTAGCGGGGGGGGAAATACGCAGTATTTT.

This rearrangement joins TRBV6-5 to TRBJ2-5; D is possibly TRBD2 (5 bases). This CDR3 is 15 amino acids long. Trimming took off 6 bases at V and 5 bases at J, with 19 bases between the two ends. Germline-derived CDR1 and CDR2 are MNHEY and SVGAGI. CDR3 residues: CASRFGVGARETQYF. CDR3 nucleotides: TGTGCCAGCAGGTTCGGGGTAGGAGCCCGGGAGACCCAGTACTTC.

This clonotype was picked up a small number of times. The V gene is TRBV5-1, the J gene TRBJ2-3, with a weak D call TRBD1 (6 bases). Per the germline V gene, CDR1 is SGHRS and CDR2 is YFSETQ. This CDR3 spans 16 amino acids. The V end was cut by 3 bases, the J end by 1 base, with 15 bases between. CDR3 protein: CASSSFGRGGTDTQYF. The DNA for the CDR3 is TGCGCCAGCAGCTCATTCGGCAGGGGAGGCACAGATACGCAGTATTTT.

The genes are TRBV5-1 and TRBJ2-3, with D possibly matching TRBD1 (6 bases). The CDR3 runs to 15 residues. Germline V gives CDR1 SGHRS, CDR2 YFSETQ. Trimming cost V 3 bases and J 2 bases, with 13 bases left between them. The CDR3 region has the DNA TGCGCCAGCAGCTCCGGGACATCAGCCACAGATACGCAGTATTTT. The encoded protein is CASSSGTSATDTQYF. Looking up the rest from reference TRBV5-1 and TRBJ2-3 gives the full variable domain: KAGVTQTPRYLIKTRGQQVTLSCSPISGHRSVSWYQQTPGQGLQFLFEYFSETQRNKGNFPGRFSGRQFSNSRSEMNVSTLELGDSALYLCASSSGTSATDTQYFGPGTRLTVL.

This clonotype was seen more than once but under ten times. This rearrangement joins TRBV2 to TRBJ1-6; tentative D call: TRBD1 (5 bases). The CDR3 has 15 residues. V shed 3 bases and J shed 8 bases, with 14 bases lying between them. Germline CDR1 is SNHLY and CDR2 is FYNNEI. CDR3 DNA: TGTGCCAGCAGTGATAGACAGCCTTACCATTCACCCCTCCACTTT. It translates to CASSDRQPYHSPLHF.

This chain connects TRBV4-1 to TRBJ1-5, with 10 bases lining up with TRBD1. The germline gives CDR1 MGHRA, CDR2 YSYEKL. This CDR3 spans 17 amino acids. V shed 1 base, J shed 2 bases, and the junction held 5 bases outside the gene matches. The DNA for the CDR3 is TGCGCCAGCAGCCAAGTAGCGACAGGGGGCGGCAATCAGCCCCAGCATTTT. This encodes CASSQVATGGGNQPQHF.

V and J are TRBV20-1 and TRBJ1-5; tentatively, D is TRBD1 (6 bases). Trimming shortened V by 1 base and J by 6 bases, and 19 bases separated the two germline ends. The CDR3 contains 16 residues. CDR1 is DFQATT, CDR2 SNEGSKA, per germline (reference sequence). The CDR3 sequence is CSARGLIGGLSQPQHF. CDR3 in DNA: TGCAGTGCTAGAGGTCTGATCGGGGGGCTCAGTCAGCCCCAGCATTTT.

This clonotype was detected only a few times. The chain carries TRBV2 and TRBJ2-7; 10 bases match TRBD2. This CDR3 is 15 amino acids long. The germline gives CDR1 SNHLY, CDR2 FYNNEI. V was clipped by 6 bases and J by 6 bases; unmatched bases: 11. The CDR3 here is CASRTGTSVRGEQYF. For the CDR3, the DNA is TGTGCCAGCAGGACCGGGACTAGCGTTCGGGGCGAGCAGTACTTC. Looking up the rest from reference TRBV2 and TRBJ2-7 gives the full variable domain: EPEVTQTPSHQVTQMGQEVILRCVPISNHLYFYWYRQILGQKVEFLVSFYNNEISEKSEIFDDQFSVERPDGSNFTLKIRSTKLEDSAMYFCASRTGTSVRGEQYFGPGTRLTVT.

This clonotype was found a few times. The rearrangement joins TRBV4-3 to TRBJ1-6; D is ambiguous. This CDR3 is built from 15 residues. V was pared by 0 bases and J by 10 bases, with 13 bases between. The germline V gene has CDR1 LGHNA and CDR2 YSLEER. The CDR3 DNA reads TGCGCCAGCAGCCAAGATTTGCAGGACGTGTCACCCCTCCACTTT. It is translated as CASSQDLQDVSPLHF.

This clonotype was counted a few times. V is TRBV5-1 and J is TRBJ1-1; no clear D gene. From germline, CDR1 is SGHRS and CDR2 YFSETQ. The CDR3 covers 13 residues. Trimming stripped 5 bases from V and 6 bases from J, with 14 bases between. DNA of the CDR3: TGCGCCAGCAGGTTTCCCCCGAGCCCTGAAGCTTTCTTT. Translation gives CASRFPPSPEAFF.

The rearrangement links TRBV19 to TRBJ2-1; 13 bases map to TRBD2. Germline-derived CDR1 and CDR2 are LNHDA and SQIVND (reference sequence). The CDR3 has 14 residues. Losses at the gene ends were 6 bases for V and 8 bases for J; bases not matched to a gene: 4. CDR3 coding DNA: TGTGCCAGTAGGAGGACTAGCGGGAGATATGAGCAGTTCTTC. Encoded protein: CASRRTSGRYEQFF.